The 27 T cell receptor beta chains below all came from one sample that was sequenced in a study of blood T cell repertoires in COVID-19. TCRdb's table, derived via immunoSEQ multiplex PCR, lists solely in-frame clones and lacks some. The table has approximately 88,000 clones, 80% to 95% seen once. The source material was peripheral blood. The origin of the receptors is a woman in her fifties or sixties in a cohort sampled during active COVID-19.

This clone has a single count. The chain links TRBV3-1 (or the pseudogene TRBV3-2) to TRBJ2-3; 7 nucleotides line up with TRBD1. V trimming: 4 bases; J trimming: 3 bases; junction bases outside the gene matches: 10. This CDR3 contains 16 residues. CDR1 LGHDT and CDR2 YNNKEL come from the germline V gene (reference sequence). This chain's CDR3 is CASSLRQGVGTDTQYF. For the CDR3, the DNA is TGTGCCAGCAGCCTCCGACAGGGAGTCGGGACAGATACGCAGTATTTT.

V and J are TRBV12-3 or TRBV12-4 and TRBJ2-1; D not certain. The ends were cut back, 5 bases at V and 3 bases at J, with 8 bases in the middle. The CDR3 is 13 residues long. CDR3 sequence (DNA): TGTGCCAGCAGTACCACTCGCTACAATGAGCAGTTCTTC. This codes for CASSTTRYNEQFF.

This rearrangement joins TRBV15 to TRBJ1-5; 7 bases map to TRBD1. J was trimmed by 4 bases and V by 0 bases; bases with no gene match: 0. CDR3 length equals 14 residues. Germline CDR1 and CDR2: LNHNV and YYDKDF (reference sequence). DNA of the CDR3: TGTGCCACCAGCAGAGAACAGGGGAATCAGCCCCAGCATTTT. Translation: CATSREQGNQPQHF.

The chain has TRBV7-2 and TRBJ2-6; possibly TRBD2 for D (6 bases). In germline, CDR1 is SGHTA, CDR2 FQGNSA. V was cut by 3 bases and J by 9 bases, with 9 bases left in between. The CDR3 covers 13 residues. CDR3 residues: CASSFAGSNVLTF. The DNA for the CDR3 is TGTGCCAGCAGCTTCGCCGGGAGCAACGTCCTGACTTTC.

The chain employs TRBV19 and TRBJ2-1; D is ambiguous. Trimming removed 0 bases at V and 10 bases at J, with 10 bases between. This CDR3 has 13 amino acids. Germline CDR1 and CDR2: LNHDA and SQIVND (reference sequence). CDR3 coding DNA: TGTGCCAGTAGTATAGAACTGGCGAGGGAGCAGTTCTTC. Residues: CASSIELAREQFF.

The rearrangement links TRBV3-1 (or the pseudogene TRBV3-2) to TRBJ1-3; D is undetermined. The germline V gene has CDR1 LGHDT and CDR2 YNNKEL (reference sequence). The CDR3 runs 16 residues. V lost 2 bases, J lost 0 bases, and 11 bases lay in between. DNA of the CDR3: TGTGCCAGCAGCCAAAGAACAGTCACCTCTGGAAACACCATATATTTT. It translates to CASSQRTVTSGNTIYF.

The chain is built from TRBV5-6 and TRBJ1-6, with D maybe TRBD1 (6 bases). This CDR3 has 17 amino acids. Trimming removed 1 base at V and 2 bases at J, with 13 bases between. Per the germline V gene, CDR1 is SGHDT and CDR2 is YYEEEE. CDR3 residues: CASSLFLGGAYNSPLHF. CDR3 nucleotides: TGTGCCAGCAGCTTGTTTTTAGGGGGAGCCTATAATTCACCCCTCCACTTT.

The rearrangement uses TRBV11-2 and TRBJ2-1; 8 nucleotides match TRBD2. Germline V CDR1 and CDR2: SGHAT, FQNNGV. The trim removed 6 bases at V and 4 bases at J, leaving 11 bases unmatched. The CDR3 consists of 16 residues. The CDR3 loop reads CASSEAGAPPYNEQFF. DNA for the CDR3: TGTGCCAGCAGTGAAGCGGGGGCCCCGCCGTACAATGAGCAGTTCTTC.

The chain couples TRBV19 to TRBJ2-5, with 11 bases identical to TRBD2. Germline V lookup: CDR1 LNHDA, CDR2 SQIVND (reference sequence). V shed 4 bases, J shed 5 bases, and the junction held 3 bases outside the gene matches. The CDR3 covers 14 residues. CDR3 nucleotide sequence: TGTGCCAGTAGTAAACTAGCGGGGGTCGAGACCCAGTACTTC. Translating gives CASSKLAGVETQYF.

The chain couples TRBV10-3 to TRBJ2-7, with 8 bases fitting TRBD1. There are 19 residues in the CDR3. Germline CDR1 reads ENHRY; CDR2 reads SYGVKD. V was pared by 2 bases and J by 2 bases, with 17 bases of the junction left unmatched. For the CDR3, the DNA is TGTGCCATCAGTGAGGGAACCCGTCCCAGGACAGGGAAGGCCTACGAGCAGTACTTC. As protein: CAISEGTRPRTGKAYEQYF.

The V and J genes are TRBV7-8 and TRBJ2-1; 10 bases map to TRBD2. V shed 0 bases and J 10 bases; nucleotides not matched to a gene: 3. Germline-derived CDR1 and CDR2 are SGHVS and FQNEAQ. The CDR3 contains 14 residues. Written as DNA, the CDR3 is TGTGCCAGCAGCTTAGCCCCGGGACTAGCGGAGCAGTTCTTC. It translates to CASSLAPGLAEQFF.

The chain links TRBV7-3 to TRBJ2-2; 10 positions match TRBD1. Germline trimming cut 3 bases from V and 4 bases from J; bases unmatched to any gene: 2. Germline lookup yields CDR1 SGHTA and CDR2 FQGTGA. The CDR3 is 15 amino acids. CDR3 coding DNA: TGTGCCAGCAGCTTGGGGACAGGGGCCACCGGGGAGCTGTTTTTT. This translates into CASSLGTGATGELFF.

J is TRBJ2-1 and V is TRBV5-1; 7 bases are shared with TRBD2. Trimming cost V 1 base and J 5 bases; bases outside gene matches: 3. CDR1 SGHRS and CDR2 YFSETQ come from the germline V gene. This CDR3 spans 14 amino acids. CDR3 coding DNA: TGCGCCAGCAGCTTGATGGGGGGGAACAATGAGCAGTTCTTC. Protein: CASSLMGGNNEQFF.

The rearrangement links TRBV3-1 (or the pseudogene TRBV3-2) to TRBJ1-6, with D possibly TRBD1 on 6 matching bases. Trimming took 4 bases from V and 2 from J, leaving 18 bases between them. This CDR3 has 18 amino acids. From germline, CDR1 is LGHDT and CDR2 YNNKEL (reference sequence). CDR3 nucleotide sequence: TGTGCCAGCAGCCTCCTGGGGGGGGCGCGCACCTATAATTCACCCCTCCACTTT. Protein: CASSLLGGARTYNSPLHF.

The V and J genes are TRBV7-9 and TRBJ2-5; 10 nucleotides align to TRBD2. This CDR3 has 14 residues. Germline V gene data show CDR1 as SEHNR and CDR2 as FQNEAQ (reference sequence). V dropped 8 bases and J dropped 3; count of bases not matched to a gene: 6. As DNA, the CDR3 is TGTGCCAGCGATGTCCTAGCGGGGGAAGAGACCCAGTACTTC. Translating gives CASDVLAGEETQYF.

CDR3 sequence (DNA): TGCAGCGCCCAGCGGGGGGTCCTCTACAATGAGCAGTTCTTC. Residues: CSAQRGVLYNEQFF. The V and J genes are TRBV29-1 and TRBJ2-1, with 9 nucleotides matching TRBD2. The CDR3 totals 14 residues. Trimming removed 7 bases from V and 3 bases from J; junction bases left unmatched: 7. The germline V gene encodes CDR1 SQVTM and CDR2 ANQGSEA.

The chain carries TRBV5-1 and TRBJ2-1, with 8 bases fitting TRBD1. J was trimmed by 2 bases and V by 3 bases; bases with no gene match: 4. Germline CDR1 is SGHRS and CDR2 is YFSETQ. The CDR3 has 15 amino acids. The CDR3 coding sequence is TGCGCCAGCAGCTCAGGGACAGGTCCCTACAATGAGCAGTTCTTC. Translating it yields CASSSGTGPYNEQFF.

The J gene is TRBJ1-5, the V gene TRBV27; perhaps TRBD1 as D (5 bases). CDR1 is MNHEY and CDR2 is SMNVEV in the germline V gene (reference sequence). V lost 8 bases to trimming and J lost 13 bases, with 18 bases between them. The CDR3 has 12 amino acids. The CDR3 nucleotides are TGTGCCAGCCGCCGCGGGGGAGGGAATCAGCATTTT. It encodes CASRRGGGNQHF.

This clone appeared once. V usage is TRBV18 and J usage is TRBJ1-4; D may be TRBD1 (5 bases). Germline CDR1 reads KGHSH; CDR2 reads LQKENI. Trimming left V 1 base short and J 1 base short, with 10 bases between. This CDR3 has 16 residues. The CDR3 loop reads CASSPQDTGTNEKLFF. The DNA of the CDR3 is TGTGCCAGCTCACCACAAGATACAGGAACTAATGAAAAACTGTTTTTT.

This sequence joins TRBV28 and TRBJ1-4, with 10 bases fitting TRBD1. The CDR3 covers 15 residues. V trimming: 3 bases; J trimming: 7 bases; junction bases outside the gene matches: 5. In germline, CDR1 is MDHEN, CDR2 SYDVKM. The CDR3 DNA sequence: TGTGCCAGCAGTTTGGGGGGACAGGGGTCTGAAAAACTGTTTTTT. The encoded protein is CASSLGGQGSEKLFF.

V is TRBV24-1 and J is TRBJ2-2, with TRBD2 as a possible D gene (6 bases). Per the germline V gene, CDR1 is KGHDR and CDR2 is SFDVKD. Trimming pared 9 bases from V and 0 bases from J, leaving 16 bases between. CDR3 length: 16 amino acids. CDR3 residues: CATRKVGGTNTGELFF. In DNA, the CDR3 is TGTGCCACCCGCAAGGTTGGAGGGACGAACACCGGGGAGCTGTTTTTT.

The V and J genes are TRBV10-2 and TRBJ2-2; 11 bases align to TRBD2. J was trimmed by 4 bases and V by 10 bases; bases with no gene match: 8. Germline CDR1 is WSHSY and CDR2 is SAAADI. The CDR3 runs to 15 residues. Here the CDR3 DNA reads TGCGCCACCAATAGCGGGGGGGCCGGCACCGGGGAGCTGTTTTTT. Translating gives CATNSGGAGTGELFF.

J is TRBJ2-7 and V is TRBV19; possibly TRBD1 for D (5 bases). The CDR3 is made up of 14 amino acids. Trimming shortened V by 2 bases and J by 4 bases, and 12 bases separated the two germline ends. Looked up from germline, CDR1 is LNHDA and CDR2 is SQIVND (reference sequence). The CDR3, as DNA: TGTGCCAGTAGTATAATGGCAGGGCCGTACGAGCAGTACTTC. As protein: CASSIMAGPYEQYF.

The gene calls are TRBV5-1 and TRBJ1-1; D is unclear. Germline assignment: CDR1 SGHRS and CDR2 YFSETQ. V lost 1 base, J lost 0 bases, and 4 bases lay in between. This CDR3 is 13 amino acids long. The CDR3 reads CASSLIMNTEAFF. Here the CDR3 DNA reads TGCGCCAGCAGCTTGATAATGAACACTGAAGCTTTCTTT.

This sequence joins TRBV28 and TRBJ2-1; 7 bases agree with TRBD2. Losses at the gene ends were 4 bases for V and 7 bases for J; bases not matched to a gene: 10. The CDR3 covers 15 residues. From germline, CDR1 is MDHEN and CDR2 SYDVKM. The CDR3 bases are TGTGCCAGCAGTTCCCAAGGGCGGGGGTTGAATGAGCAGTTCTTC. This codes for CASSSQGRGLNEQFF.

The rearrangement uses TRBV19 and TRBJ1-4; D gene unclear. Per the germline V gene, CDR1 is LNHDA and CDR2 is SQIVND (reference sequence). V was trimmed by 5 bases and J by 0 bases, leaving 10 bases between them. The CDR3 spans 15 residues. CDR3 region: CASSPLGATNEKLFF. Written as DNA, the CDR3 is TGTGCCAGTAGTCCCTTGGGAGCAACTAATGAAAAACTGTTTTTT.

CDR3 coding DNA: TGTGCCACCGGACATAAATACGAGCAGTACTTC. Translating gives CATGHKYEQYF. The gene calls are TRBV28 and TRBJ2-7, with a possible D match to TRBD1 (5 bases). The CDR3 is made up of 11 amino acids. Deletions cut 10 bases from V and 4 bases from J, with 11 bases between. Germline V gene sequence: CDR1 MDHEN, CDR2 SYDVKM.